Following are 15 T cell receptor beta chains from one sample sequenced in a study of a mutant IDH1 vaccine in newly diagnosed glioma. Time point in this sample: week 11, during vaccination. The vaccine gave 300 ug of a 20-mer mutant IDH1 peptide subcutaneously per dose. No antigen has been identified for these receptors. Assay used: immunoSEQ multiplex PCR; TCRdb lists only in-frame clones, some missing. The table shows tens of thousands of clones, with about three quarters occurring only once. The sample was peripheral blood mononuclear cells (PBMCs), taken from a glioma patient whose treatment included an IDH1 peptide vaccine. These receptors came from a man aged 18 to 30 with glioma. Some clones in this sample may be carry-over from other donors' samples.

The chain employs TRBV18 and TRBJ1-1; D uncertain. This CDR3 has 19 amino acids. Germline assignment: CDR1 KGHSH and CDR2 LQKENI. V shed 0 bases and J shed 0 bases, with 20 bases lying between them. The CDR3, as DNA: TGTGCCAGCTCACCACCAGGTAAAGCGGGGAATTCGCTGAACACTGAAGCTTTCTTT. Amino acid sequence: CASSPPGKAGNSLNTEAFF.

Remarks on this clone: One end of the junction does not line up with germline, which may come from a read error. This chain uses TRBV6-1 with TRBJ2-7; D is perhaps TRBD1 or TRBD2 (5 bases each). Germline V gives CDR1 MNHNS, CDR2 SASEGT. CDR3 length equals 12 residues. The CDR3 reads CASGLEGYGQYF. DNA for the CDR3: TGTGCCAGCGGACTTGAGGGGTACGGGCAGTACTTC.

This clone was seen only once. V gene TRBV9 combines with J gene TRBJ2-1; 12 bases match TRBD2. Germline CDR1 SGDLS, CDR2 YYNGEE. The V segment lost 0 bases and the J segment 5 bases; nucleotides outside the gene matches: 6. CDR3 size: 17 residues. CDR3 residues: CASSVASLAGGHNEQFF. The CDR3 nucleotides are TGTGCCAGCAGCGTAGCTAGCCTAGCGGGAGGGCACAATGAGCAGTTCTTC.

This clone was seen a few times. The chain employs TRBV30 and TRBJ1-1; D is uncertain. CDR1 and CDR2 from the germline V gene are GTSNPN and SVGIG (reference sequence). The V and J ends lost 2 bases and 10 bases respectively, with 14 bases between them. The CDR3 sequence is 12 residues long. The DNA for the CDR3 is TGTGCCTGGAGTCCCGGGGTGTATGGAGCTTTCTTT. Translating gives CAWSPGVYGAFF.

This clone came up a few times. The chain couples TRBV11-2 to TRBJ1-1, with no clear D. Germline V gene data show CDR1 as SGHAT and CDR2 as FQNNGV. This CDR3 is 13 amino acids long. Between the trimmed V and J ends, which lost 0 bases and 6 bases, there was a span of 8 bases. The CDR3 DNA follows: TGTGCCAGCAGCTTAGACAGCTTATCTGAAGCTTTCTTT. It encodes CASSLDSLSEAFF.

The V gene is TRBV7-2, the J gene TRBJ1-5, with TRBD1 identical over 8 bases. The CDR3 length is 15 residues. Germline V lookup: CDR1 SGHTA, CDR2 FQGNSA. V was pared by 2 bases and J by 7 bases, with 7 bases of the junction left unmatched. Written as DNA, the CDR3 is TGTGCCAGCAGCTTACAGGGGGCGCTGGGACAGCCCCAGCATTTT. This sequence encodes CASSLQGALGQPQHF.

The gene calls are TRBV18 and TRBJ2-7, with 10 bases that match TRBD1. Germline loops: CDR1 KGHSH, CDR2 LQKENI. The ends lost 3 bases at V and 7 bases at J; junction bases unmatched: 6. The length of the CDR3 is 14 residues. The CDR3 DNA follows: TGTGCCAGCTCACCGAGACAGGGGGCTTGGGAGCAGTACTTC. Translation gives CASSPRQGAWEQYF.

The chain carries TRBV4-2 and TRBJ1-1, with TRBD1 matching 10 bases. Germline CDR1 and CDR2: LGHNA and YNFKEQ. This CDR3 is 14 amino acids long. V lost 2 bases, J lost 10 bases, and 7 bases stayed unmatched. DNA of the CDR3: TGTGCCAGCAGCCAAATTAAGGGACAGGGGACAGCTTTCTTT. It codes for CASSQIKGQGTAFF.

This clone was recorded only once. The chain couples TRBV30 to TRBJ2-7, with D possibly matching TRBD2 (7 bases). V lost 3 bases and J lost 4, with 13 bases in between. Germline CDR1 reads GTSNPN; CDR2 reads SVGIG (reference sequence). The CDR3 is 13 amino acids. CDR3 DNA: TGTGCCTGGAGCCCGGGGGGCAGGTACGAGCAGTACTTC. It yields the protein CAWSPGGRYEQYF.

The chain uses TRBV18 and TRBJ2-3, with D perhaps TRBD1 or TRBD2 (6 bases each). V was shortened by 3 bases and J by 6 bases, with 16 bases between the two germline ends. Per the germline V gene, CDR1 is KGHSH and CDR2 is LQKENI. The CDR3 length is 15 residues. CDR3 nucleotide sequence: TGTGCCAGCTCACCCTCGGGGGCTCAGCGGGATACGCAGTATTTT. Amino acid sequence: CASSPSGAQRDTQYF. Drawing the rest from reference TRBV18 and TRBJ2-3, the complete variable domain is NAGVMQNPRHLVRRRGQEARLRCSPMKGHSHVYWYRQLPEEGLKFMVYLQKENIIDESGMPKERFSAEFPKEGPSILRIQQVVRGDSAAYFCASSPSGAQRDTQYFGPGTRLTVL.

The chain combines TRBV5-4 with TRBJ2-7; a possible D gene is TRBD1 (6 bases). Germline V gene sequence: CDR1 SGHNT, CDR2 YYREEE (reference sequence). V lost 0 bases, J lost 0 bases, and 10 bases lay in between. The CDR3 totals 15 residues. For the CDR3, the DNA is TGTGCCAGCAGCTTGGCGGTGACAGGCTCCTACGAGCAGTACTTC. Protein product: CASSLAVTGSYEQYF.

V is TRBV27 and J is TRBJ1-2; D gene uncertain. Trimming took off 5 bases at V and 5 bases at J, with 12 bases between the two ends. The CDR3 length is 13 residues. Germline V gene sequence: CDR1 MNHEY, CDR2 SMNVEV (reference sequence). The CDR3 nucleotides read TGTGCCAGCAGTCAAGGACCCCATTATGGCTACACCTTC. Its translation: CASSQGPHYGYTF.

There are a few counts of this clone. This sample includes further DNA sequences coding for the same CDR3. This chain links TRBV5-1 with TRBJ1-1; D is ambiguous. V lost 4 bases to trimming and J lost 5 bases, with 6 bases between them. The CDR3 runs to 11 residues. Germline V gene sequence: CDR1 SGHRS, CDR2 YFSETQ. The CDR3 DNA is TGCGCCAGCAGCCAAGGAACTGAAGCTTTCTTT. This codes for CASSQGTEAFF.

The chain joins TRBV19 to TRBJ1-2; 12 bases match TRBD1. This CDR3 is built from 16 residues. Germline V gives CDR1 LNHDA, CDR2 SQIVND (reference sequence). Trimming cost V 4 bases and J 1 base; bases outside gene matches: 4. The CDR3 DNA sequence: TGTGCCAGTAGTACAGGGACAGGGGGCCTTAACTATGGCTACACCTTC. Its protein is CASSTGTGGLNYGYTF.

In its sample, this clone was seen a few times. The rearrangement uses TRBV7-3 and TRBJ1-2; D is undetermined. The CDR3 sequence is 13 residues long. V lost 2 bases, J lost 8 bases, and 12 bases lay in between. In germline, CDR1 is SGHTA, CDR2 FQGTGA. CDR3 DNA sequence: TGTGCCAGCAGCTTAGGAGCGGGGAACGGCTACACCTTC. This encodes CASSLGAGNGYTF.